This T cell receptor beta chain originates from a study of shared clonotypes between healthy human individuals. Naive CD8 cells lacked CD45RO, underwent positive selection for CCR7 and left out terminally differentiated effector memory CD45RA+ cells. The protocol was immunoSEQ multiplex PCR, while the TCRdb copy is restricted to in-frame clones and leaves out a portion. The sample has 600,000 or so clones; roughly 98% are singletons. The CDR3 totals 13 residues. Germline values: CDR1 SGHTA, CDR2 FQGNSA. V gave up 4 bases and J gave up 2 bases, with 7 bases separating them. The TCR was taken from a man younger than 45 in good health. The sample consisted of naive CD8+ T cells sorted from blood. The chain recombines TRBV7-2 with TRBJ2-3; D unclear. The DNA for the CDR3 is TGTGCCAGCAGCTCCTACAACACAGATACGCAGTATTTT. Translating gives CASSSYNTDTQYF.